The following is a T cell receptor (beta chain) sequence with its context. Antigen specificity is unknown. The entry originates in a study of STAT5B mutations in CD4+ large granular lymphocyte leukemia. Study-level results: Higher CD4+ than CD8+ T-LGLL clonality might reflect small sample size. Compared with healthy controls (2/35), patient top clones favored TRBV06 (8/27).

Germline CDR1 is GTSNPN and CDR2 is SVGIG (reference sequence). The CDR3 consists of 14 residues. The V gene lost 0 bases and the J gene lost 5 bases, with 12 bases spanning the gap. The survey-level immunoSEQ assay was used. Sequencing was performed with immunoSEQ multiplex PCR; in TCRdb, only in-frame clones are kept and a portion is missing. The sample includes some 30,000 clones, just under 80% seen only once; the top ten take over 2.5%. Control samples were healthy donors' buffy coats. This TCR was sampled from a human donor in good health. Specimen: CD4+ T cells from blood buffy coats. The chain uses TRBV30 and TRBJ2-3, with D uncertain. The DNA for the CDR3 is TGTGCCTGGAGTGTAACCCCTGGAGTAGATACGCAGTATTTT. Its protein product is CAWSVTPGVDTQYF.